Listed below are T cell receptor beta chains from one sample, sequenced in a study of blood T cell repertoires in COVID-19. The protocol was immunoSEQ multiplex PCR, while the TCRdb copy is restricted to in-frame clones and leaves out a portion. Here the sample spans some 31,000 clones, roughly 86% being singletons. Input material: peripheral blood. All receptors derive from a human donor in a cohort sampled during active COVID-19. The donor label of this sample is uncertain. Both conserved end residues are part of each CDR3. D genes are given only for firm matches. Clone size is shown for a subset of rows, as once, few, many or a class of expanded clone.

J gene: TRBJ2-2; clone size: -; D gene: TRBD1; V gene: TRBV5-6; CDR3 DNA: TGTGCCAGCAGCTCGGACAGGGGGCTCGGGGAGCTGTTTTTT; CDR3 protein: CASSSDRGLGELFF
J gene: TRBJ2-2; clone size: -; D gene: TRBD2; V gene: TRBV10-1; CDR3 DNA: TGCGCCAGCAGTGATCTAGCGGGAAGGACCGGGGAGCTGTTTTTT; CDR3 protein: CASSDLAGRTGELFF
J gene: TRBJ2-2; clone size: once; D gene: TRBD2; V gene: TRBV4-1; CDR3 DNA: TGCGCCAGCAGCCCGGCGGGGACTAGTCGGTCGGGCACCGGGGAGCTGTTTTTT; CDR3 protein: CASSPAGTSRSGTGELFF
J gene: TRBJ2-3; clone size: -; D gene: -; V gene: TRBV13; CDR3 DNA: TGTGCCAGCAGCTTAGTAGTGGCGGCGGATACGCAGTATTTT; CDR3 protein: CASSLVVAADTQYF
J gene: TRBJ1-6; clone size: few; D gene: -; V gene: TRBV11-2; CDR3 DNA: TGTGCCAGCAGCAAGCCGGGACACCTCTCCTATAATTCACCCCTCCACTTT; CDR3 protein: CASSKPGHLSYNSPLHF
J gene: TRBJ2-2; clone size: -; D gene: -; V gene: TRBV11-3; CDR3 DNA: TGTGCCAGCAGCTTCGCGAACACCGGGGAGCTGTTTTTT; CDR3 protein: CASSFANTGELFF
J gene: TRBJ2-3; clone size: -; D gene: -; V gene: TRBV25-1; CDR3 DNA: TGTGCCAGCAGGACGAGAGGAGATACGCAGTATTTT; CDR3 protein: CASRTRGDTQYF
J gene: TRBJ2-7; clone size: once; D gene: TRBD2; V gene: TRBV28; CDR3 DNA: TGTGCCAGCAGTTCCTCTATAGCGGGAAAAAACTACGAGCAGTACTTC; CDR3 protein: CASSSSIAGKNYEQYF
J gene: TRBJ1-1; clone size: -; D gene: -; V gene: TRBV19; CDR3 DNA: TGTGCCAGTAGTATTCAGGGTGTGGCTGAAGCTTTCTTT; CDR3 protein: CASSIQGVAEAFF
J gene: TRBJ1-3; clone size: -; D gene: -; V gene: TRBV28; CDR3 DNA: TGTGCCAGCAGTTTATTCCGGTTTGAGGGCTCTGGAAACACCATATATTTT; CDR3 protein: CASSLFRFEGSGNTIYF
J gene: TRBJ1-2; clone size: few; D gene: -; V gene: TRBV5-1; CDR3 DNA: TGCGCCAGCAGCTTAGGACAGTACTATGGCTACACCTTC; CDR3 protein: CASSLGQYYGYTF
J gene: TRBJ2-3; clone size: -; D gene: TRBD2; V gene: TRBV2; CDR3 DNA: TGTGCCAGCACTCCACCACTGACTAGCGGGATCATGTATACGCAGTATTTT; CDR3 protein: CASTPPLTSGIMYTQYF
J gene: TRBJ2-1; clone size: -; D gene: TRBD2; V gene: TRBV6-5; CDR3 DNA: TGTGCCAGCAGAGTTAGCGGGAGTCCCTACAATGAGCAGTTCTTC; CDR3 protein: CASRVSGSPYNEQFF
J gene: TRBJ2-7; clone size: few; D gene: TRBD1; V gene: TRBV27; CDR3 DNA: TGTGCCAGCAGTCCTACAGGGGGCTACGAGCAGTACTTC; CDR3 protein: CASSPTGGYEQYF
J gene: TRBJ1-2; clone size: -; D gene: TRBD1; V gene: TRBV5-1; CDR3 DNA: TGCGCCAGCAGCGATGGGACAGGGGGCTACTATGGCTACACCTTC; CDR3 protein: CASSDGTGGYYGYTF
J gene: TRBJ1-4; clone size: -; D gene: -; V gene: TRBV11-2; CDR3 DNA: TGTGCCAGCAGCTTATCGGTTAATGAAAAACTGTTTTTT; CDR3 protein: CASSLSVNEKLFF
J gene: TRBJ1-2; clone size: -; D gene: -; V gene: TRBV11-2; CDR3 DNA: TGTGCCAGCAGCAGGGATACAGGGCGGTATGGCTACACCTTC; CDR3 protein: CASSRDTGRYGYTF
J gene: TRBJ2-7; clone size: -; D gene: TRBD2; V gene: TRBV6-6; CDR3 DNA: TGTGCCAGCAGTTCGGGGGGCGAGCAGTACTTC; CDR3 protein: CASSSGGEQYF
J gene: TRBJ2-7; clone size: -; D gene: TRBD2; V gene: TRBV24-1; CDR3 DNA: TGTGCCACCAGTGATACTAGCGGGAGTCGCACCTACGAGCAGTACTTC; CDR3 protein: CATSDTSGSRTYEQYF
J gene: TRBJ2-3; clone size: -; D gene: TRBD2; V gene: TRBV15; CDR3 DNA: TGTGCCACCAGCCACGGGACTAGCGGGGAGTCAGATACGCAGTATTTT; CDR3 protein: CATSHGTSGESDTQYF
J gene: TRBJ1-1; clone size: -; D gene: TRBD1; V gene: TRBV3-1/TRBV3-2; CDR3 DNA: TGTGCCAGCAGCCAGGGACAGGGTGGTTCTGAAGCTTTCTTT; CDR3 protein: CASSQGQGGSEAFF
J gene: TRBJ1-2; clone size: -; D gene: -; V gene: TRBV12-3/TRBV12-4; CDR3 DNA: TGTGCCAGCAGCCAAACGACAGGCTATGGCTACACCTTC; CDR3 protein: CASSQTTGYGYTF